This T cell receptor (beta chain) was sequenced during a study of blood T cell repertoires in COVID-19. About the research overall: Collection of acute and convalescent COVID-19 samples took place in the United States, Italy and Spain.

While infection was still active, Seattle patients were enrolled and then followed longitudinally. In the original processing: The assay estimated nucleated cells by amplifying reference gene primers. TCRdb keeps only in-frame clones here, not all; method: immunoSEQ multiplex PCR. The V and J calls and clone size come from that table; D and trimming were worked out from the DNA. The data contain approximately 200,000 clones, roughly three quarters of them singletons. The germline CDR1 and CDR2 sequences are SGHRS and YFSETQ. V shed 4 bases and J shed 2 bases, with 8 bases lying between them. The CDR3 sequence is 13 residues long.

This chain joins TRBV5-1 and TRBJ2-3; no reliable D call. The sample taken for sequencing was peripheral blood. The TCR comes from a woman older than 75 with COVID-19, enrolled during active disease. CDR3 region: CASSPATTDTQYF. Here the CDR3 DNA reads TGCGCCAGCAGCCCTGCTACCACAGATACGCAGTATTTT.